The 13 T cell receptor beta chains below come from one sample, sequenced in a study of T cell responses to AZD1222 COVID-19 vaccine. Assay used: immunoSEQ multiplex PCR; TCRdb lists only in-frame clones, some missing. The sample includes under 95,000 clones, approximately 89% of them seen just once. The sample was peripheral blood, taken on day 0 of AZD1222 vaccination. These receptors were collected from an adult in good health.

This chain links TRBV3-1 (or the pseudogene TRBV3-2) with TRBJ2-7; no firm D call. The CDR3 length is 16 residues. Per germline, CDR1 LGHDT and CDR2 YNNKEL (reference sequence). V was pared by 1 base and J by 4 bases, with 17 bases between. CDR3 DNA sequence: TGTGCCAGCAGCCAAGGAGCCGCTACAGAGCCTTACGAGCAGTACTTC. This encodes CASSQGAATEPYEQYF.

The chain employs TRBV6-5 and TRBJ1-4; D is possibly TRBD1 (6 bases). Germline CDR1 MNHEY, CDR2 SVGAGI. CDR3 length: 13 residues. V lost 8 bases and J 8 bases, leaving 15 bases between the germline ends. Written as DNA, the CDR3 is TGTGCCAGCGGGGGCAGGGCGACCGAAAAACTGTTTTTT. Translated, it gives CASGGRATEKLFF.

CDR3 sequence reads: CASSQGGPGSYEQYF. The DNA for the CDR3 is TGTGCCAGCAGCCAAGGCGGGCCCGGCTCCTACGAGCAGTACTTC. The chain links TRBV3-1 (or the pseudogene TRBV3-2) to TRBJ2-7; maybe TRBD2 (5 bases). Germline V gene lookup returns CDR1 LGHDT and CDR2 YNNKEL (reference sequence). The CDR3 extends over 15 amino acids. Trimming pared 1 base from V and 0 bases from J, leaving 10 bases between.

Only one count was recorded for this clone. The chain joins TRBV5-6 to TRBJ2-7; D is undetermined. The CDR3 totals 16 residues. The ends were cut back, 4 bases at V and 2 bases at J, with 19 bases in the middle. In germline, CDR1 is SGHDT, CDR2 YYEEEE. The CDR3 loop reads CASSPGLGTAAYEQYF. The CDR3 nucleotides are TGTGCCAGCAGCCCGGGTCTCGGAACGGCGGCCTACGAGCAGTACTTC.

The gene calls are TRBV21-1 and TRBJ1-2; the table calls TRBD1, which could not be checked here. TRBV21-1 is listed as a pseudogene. The CDR3 length is 16 residues. CDR3 in DNA: TGTGCCAGTTCCTCAAAGGGGCAGGGTAGGAACTACGGCTACACCTTC. It yields the protein CASSSKGQGRNYGYTF.

Only one count was recorded for this clone. The chain has TRBV28 and TRBJ2-7; no reliable D call. This CDR3 has 12 residues. Germline V gene lookup returns CDR1 MDHEN and CDR2 SYDVKM. The germline V and J ends were trimmed by 3 bases and 2 bases, with 5 bases remaining between them. The CDR3 sequence is CASSFVTYEQYF. In DNA form, the CDR3 reads TGTGCCAGCAGTTTTGTAACCTACGAGCAGTACTTC.

This clone was seen more than once but under ten times. The genes are TRBV25-1 and TRBJ1-4; D gene uncertain. Looked up from germline, CDR1 is MGHDK and CDR2 is SYGVNS. The CDR3 loop spans 16 amino acids. V was shortened by 3 bases and J by 0 bases, with 11 bases between the two germline ends. For the CDR3, the DNA is TGTGCCAGCAGTGAGCCCGGAGCCGCAACTAATGAAAAACTGTTTTTT. This translates into CASSEPGAATNEKLFF.

Here the CDR3 DNA reads TGTGCCAGCACCATACAGGGGGCGAACTCACCCCTCCACTTT. Its translation: CASTIQGANSPLHF. The chain carries TRBV5-4 and TRBJ1-6; 9 bases are a match to TRBD1. This CDR3 contains 14 residues. V shed 6 bases and J 10 bases; nucleotides not matched to a gene: 8. Germline lookup yields CDR1 SGHNT and CDR2 YYREEE (reference sequence).

The J gene is TRBJ2-1, the V gene TRBV7-2; 7 nucleotides agree with TRBD1. V lost 1 base and J lost 11; bases outside the gene matches: 8. Germline V lookup: CDR1 SGHTA, CDR2 FQGNSA. This CDR3 is 14 amino acids long. This chain's CDR3 is CASSLEGGGQKQFF. The CDR3 DNA follows: TGTGCCAGCAGCTTAGAGGGTGGGGGACAGAAGCAGTTCTTC.

V usage is TRBV18 and J usage is TRBJ1-1; no clear D gene. The germline gives CDR1 KGHSH, CDR2 LQKENI. Trimming took 2 bases from V and 4 from J, leaving 11 bases between them. The CDR3 length is 14 residues. The CDR3 DNA follows: TGTGCCAGCTCACCAGGGAAACGGGCCACTGAAGCTTTCTTT. It yields the protein CASSPGKRATEAFF.

The chain carries TRBV12-3 or TRBV12-4 and TRBJ2-2; D uncertain. V lost 2 bases to trimming and J lost 3 bases, with 4 bases between them. The CDR3 runs to 13 residues. The CDR3 loop reads CASSLRDTGELFF. The CDR3 region has the DNA TGTGCCAGCAGTTTACGGGACACCGGGGAGCTGTTTTTT.

The chain joins TRBV2 to TRBJ1-2, with D unresolved. V was trimmed by 0 bases and J by 4 bases, leaving 9 bases between them. Germline CDR1 SNHLY, CDR2 FYNNEI. The CDR3 contains 14 residues. The CDR3 sequence is CASSEASTSYGYTF. Written as DNA, the CDR3 is TGTGCCAGCAGTGAAGCGTCGACCTCCTATGGCTACACCTTC.

The rearrangement uses TRBV4-3 and TRBJ2-1; unclear D gene. Per germline, CDR1 LGHNA and CDR2 YSLEER. V gave up 1 base and J gave up 9 bases, with 16 bases separating them. The CDR3 consists of 15 residues. The CDR3 is CASSQVTLDVGEQFF. As DNA, the CDR3 is TGCGCCAGCAGCCAAGTAACATTGGATGTGGGTGAGCAGTTCTTC.